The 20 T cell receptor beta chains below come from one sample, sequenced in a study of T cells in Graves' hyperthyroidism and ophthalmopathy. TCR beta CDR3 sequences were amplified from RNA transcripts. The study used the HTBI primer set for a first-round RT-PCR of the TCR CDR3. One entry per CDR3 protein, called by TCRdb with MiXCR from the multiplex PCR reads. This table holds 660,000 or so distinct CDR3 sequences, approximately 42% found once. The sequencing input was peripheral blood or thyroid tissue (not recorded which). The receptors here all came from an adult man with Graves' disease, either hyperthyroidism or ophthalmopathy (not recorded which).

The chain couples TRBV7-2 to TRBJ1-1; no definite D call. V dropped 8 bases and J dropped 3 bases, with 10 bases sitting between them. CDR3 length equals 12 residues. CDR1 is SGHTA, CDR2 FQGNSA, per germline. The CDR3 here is CASVERDTEAFF. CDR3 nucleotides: TGTGCCAGCGTTGAACGGGACACTGAAGCTTTCTTT.

The CDR3: CSSYSGPNTEAFF. The CDR3, as DNA: TGCAGCAGTTACTCTGGACCGAACACTGAAGCTTTCTTT. This sequence joins TRBV29-1 and TRBJ1-1; D not certain. The CDR3 runs 13 residues. V was cut by 8 bases and J by 1 base, with 14 bases left in between. The germline CDR1 and CDR2 sequences are SQVTM and ANQGSEA.

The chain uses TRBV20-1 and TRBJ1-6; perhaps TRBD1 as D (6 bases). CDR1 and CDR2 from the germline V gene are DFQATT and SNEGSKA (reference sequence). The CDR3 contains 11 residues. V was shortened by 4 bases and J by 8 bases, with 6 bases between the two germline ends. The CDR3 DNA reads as TGCAGTGCTAACAGGGATTCACCCCTCCACTTT. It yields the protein CSANRDSPLHF.

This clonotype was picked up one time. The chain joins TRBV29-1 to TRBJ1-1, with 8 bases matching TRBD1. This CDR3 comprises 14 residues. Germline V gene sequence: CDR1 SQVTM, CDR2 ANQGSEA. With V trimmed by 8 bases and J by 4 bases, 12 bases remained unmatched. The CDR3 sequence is CSLAGQGEVTEAFF. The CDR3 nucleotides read TGCAGCTTGGCTGGACAGGGAGAGGTCACTGAAGCTTTCTTT. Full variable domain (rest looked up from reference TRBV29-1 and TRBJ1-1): SAVISQKPSRDICQRGTSLTIQCQVDSQVTMMFWYRQQPGQSLTLIATANQGSEATYESGFVIDKFPISRPNLTFSTLTVSNMSPEDSSIYLCSLAGQGEVTEAFFGQGTRLTVV.

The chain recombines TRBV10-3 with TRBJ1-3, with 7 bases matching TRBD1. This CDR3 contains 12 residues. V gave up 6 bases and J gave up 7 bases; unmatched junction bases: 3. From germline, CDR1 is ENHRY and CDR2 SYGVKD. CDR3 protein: CAISLQGNTIYF. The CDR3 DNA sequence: TGTGCCATCAGCTTACAGGGGAACACCATATATTTT.

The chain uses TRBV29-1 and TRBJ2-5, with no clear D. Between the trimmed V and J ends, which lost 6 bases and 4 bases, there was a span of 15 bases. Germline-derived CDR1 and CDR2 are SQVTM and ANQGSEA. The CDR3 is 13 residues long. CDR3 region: CSVSVGKGETQYF. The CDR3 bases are TGCAGCGTATCGGTAGGGAAGGGAGAGACCCAGTACTTC.

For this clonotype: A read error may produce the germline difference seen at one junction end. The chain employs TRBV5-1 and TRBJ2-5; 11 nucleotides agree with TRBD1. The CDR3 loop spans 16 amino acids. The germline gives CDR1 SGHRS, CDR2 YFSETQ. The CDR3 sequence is CASSLGQGGNQETQYF. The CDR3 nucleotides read TGTGCCAGCAGCTTGGGACAGGGGGGAAACCAAGAGACCCAGTACTTC.

CDR3 loop: CASSFAIFGTGGRETQYF. The DNA for the CDR3 is TGTGCCAGCAGTTTTGCGATTTTCGGGACAGGGGGCCGGGAGACCCAGTACTTC. The chain uses TRBV12-3 or TRBV12-4 and TRBJ2-5, with 12 bases that match TRBD1. J gave up 5 bases and V 3 bases, and 13 bases lay outside the gene matches. The CDR3 loop spans 18 amino acids.

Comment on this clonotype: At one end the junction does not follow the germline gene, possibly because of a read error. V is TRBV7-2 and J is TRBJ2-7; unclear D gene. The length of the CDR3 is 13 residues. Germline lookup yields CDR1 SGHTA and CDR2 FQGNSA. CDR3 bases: TGTGCCAGCAGCTTAGATTATCCGTACGAGCAGCACTTC. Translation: CASSLDYPYEQHF.

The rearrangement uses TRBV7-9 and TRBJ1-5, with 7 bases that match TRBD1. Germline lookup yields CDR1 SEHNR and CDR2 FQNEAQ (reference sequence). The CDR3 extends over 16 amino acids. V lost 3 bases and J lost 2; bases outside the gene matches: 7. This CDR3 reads CASSFSTGNGNQPQHF. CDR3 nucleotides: TGTGCCAGCAGCTTCTCGACAGGGAATGGCAATCAGCCCCAGCATTTT. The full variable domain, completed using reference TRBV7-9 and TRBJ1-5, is DTGVSQNPRHKITKRGQNVTFRCDPISEHNRLYWYRQTLGQGPEFLTYFQNEAQLEKSRLLSDRFSAERPKGSFSTLEIQRTEQGDSAMYLCASSFSTGNGNQPQHFGDGTRLSIL.

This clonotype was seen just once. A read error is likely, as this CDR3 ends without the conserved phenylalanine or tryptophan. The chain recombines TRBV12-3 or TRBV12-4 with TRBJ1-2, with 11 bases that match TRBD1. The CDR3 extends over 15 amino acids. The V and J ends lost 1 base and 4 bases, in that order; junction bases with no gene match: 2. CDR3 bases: TGTGCCAGCAGTTTAGGGACAGGGGGCGGCTATGGCTACACCCTC. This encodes CASSLGTGGGYGYTL.

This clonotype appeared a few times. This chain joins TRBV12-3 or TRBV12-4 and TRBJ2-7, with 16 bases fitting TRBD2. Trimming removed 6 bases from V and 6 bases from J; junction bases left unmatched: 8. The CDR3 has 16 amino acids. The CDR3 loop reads CASSPTGLAGGGEQYF. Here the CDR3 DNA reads TGTGCCAGCAGCCCAACGGGACTAGCGGGAGGGGGCGAGCAGTACTTC.

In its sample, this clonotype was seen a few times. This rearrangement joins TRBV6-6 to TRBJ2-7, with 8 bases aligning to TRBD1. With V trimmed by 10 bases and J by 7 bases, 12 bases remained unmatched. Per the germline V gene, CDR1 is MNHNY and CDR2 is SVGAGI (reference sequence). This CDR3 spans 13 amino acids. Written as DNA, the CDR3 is TGTGCCATCCGAACCCGGACAGGGACAGAGCAGTACTTC. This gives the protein CAIRTRTGTEQYF.

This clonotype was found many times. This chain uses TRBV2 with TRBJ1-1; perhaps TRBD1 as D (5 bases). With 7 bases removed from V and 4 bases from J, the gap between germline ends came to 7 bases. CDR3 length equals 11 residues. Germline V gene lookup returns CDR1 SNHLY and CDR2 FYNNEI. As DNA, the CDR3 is TGTGCCAGCATGGGGGTCACTGAAGCTTTCTTT. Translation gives CASMGVTEAFF.

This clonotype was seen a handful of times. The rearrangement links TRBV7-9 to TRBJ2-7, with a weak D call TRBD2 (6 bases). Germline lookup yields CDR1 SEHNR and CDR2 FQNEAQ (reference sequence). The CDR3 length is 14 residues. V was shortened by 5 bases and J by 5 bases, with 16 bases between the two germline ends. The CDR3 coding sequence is TGTGCCAGCAGCCTTCTGCCGGGACTGGACGAGCAGTACTTC. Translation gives CASSLLPGLDEQYF. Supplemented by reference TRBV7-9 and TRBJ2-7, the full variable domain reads DTGVSQNPRHKITKRGQNVTFRCDPISEHNRLYWYRQTLGQGPEFLTYFQNEAQLEKSRLLSDRFSAERPKGSFSTLEIQRTEQGDSAMYLCASSLLPGLDEQYFGPGTRLTVT.

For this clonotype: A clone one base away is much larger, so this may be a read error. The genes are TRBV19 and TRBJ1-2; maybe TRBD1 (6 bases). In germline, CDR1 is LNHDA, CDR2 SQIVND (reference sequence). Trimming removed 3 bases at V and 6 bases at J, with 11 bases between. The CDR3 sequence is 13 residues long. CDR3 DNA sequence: TGTGCCAGTAGTATCGACGGGGGGCATGGCTACACCTTC. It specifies CASSIDGGHGYTF.

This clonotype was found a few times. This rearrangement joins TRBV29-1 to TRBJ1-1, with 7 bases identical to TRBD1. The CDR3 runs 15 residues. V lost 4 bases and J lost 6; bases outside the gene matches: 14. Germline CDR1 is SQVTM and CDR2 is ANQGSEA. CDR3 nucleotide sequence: TGCAGCGTTGGAGGGGACAGATGGGGGGTGGCTGAAGCTTTCTTT. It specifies CSVGGDRWGVAEAFF. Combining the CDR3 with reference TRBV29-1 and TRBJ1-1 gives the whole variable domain SAVISQKPSRDICQRGTSLTIQCQVDSQVTMMFWYRQQPGQSLTLIATANQGSEATYESGFVIDKFPISRPNLTFSTLTVSNMSPEDSSIYLCSVGGDRWGVAEAFFGQGTRLTVV.

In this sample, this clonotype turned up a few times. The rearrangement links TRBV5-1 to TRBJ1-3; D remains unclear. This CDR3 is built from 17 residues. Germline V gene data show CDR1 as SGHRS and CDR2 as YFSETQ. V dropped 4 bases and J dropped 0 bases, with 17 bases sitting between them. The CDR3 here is CASSPQPMGNSGNTIYF. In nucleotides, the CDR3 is TGCGCCAGCAGCCCACAACCCATGGGAAACTCTGGAAACACCATATATTTT.

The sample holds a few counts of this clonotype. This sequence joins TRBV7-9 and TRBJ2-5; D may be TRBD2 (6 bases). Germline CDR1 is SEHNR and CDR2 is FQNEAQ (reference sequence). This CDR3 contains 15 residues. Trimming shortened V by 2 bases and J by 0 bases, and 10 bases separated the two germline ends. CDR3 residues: CASSLRGTYQETQYF. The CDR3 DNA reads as TGTGCCAGCAGCTTACGGGGGACTTACCAAGAGACCCAGTACTTC.

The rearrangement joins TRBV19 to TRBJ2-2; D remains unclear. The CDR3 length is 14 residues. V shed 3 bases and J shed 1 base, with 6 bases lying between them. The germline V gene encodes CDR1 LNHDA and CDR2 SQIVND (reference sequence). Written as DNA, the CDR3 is TGTGCCAGTAGTATTCCCCTGAACACCGGGGAGCTGTTTTTT. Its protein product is CASSIPLNTGELFF.